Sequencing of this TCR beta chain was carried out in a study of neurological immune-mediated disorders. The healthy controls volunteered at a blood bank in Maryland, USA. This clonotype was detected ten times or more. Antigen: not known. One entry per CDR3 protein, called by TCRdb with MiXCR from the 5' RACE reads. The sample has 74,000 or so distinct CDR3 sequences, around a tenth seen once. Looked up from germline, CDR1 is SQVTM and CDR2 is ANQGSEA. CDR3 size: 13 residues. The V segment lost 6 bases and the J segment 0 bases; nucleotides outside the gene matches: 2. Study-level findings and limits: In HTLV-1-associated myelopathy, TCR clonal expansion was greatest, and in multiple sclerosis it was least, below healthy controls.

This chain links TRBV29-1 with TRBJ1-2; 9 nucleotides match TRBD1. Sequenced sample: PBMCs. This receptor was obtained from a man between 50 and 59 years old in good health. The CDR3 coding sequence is TGCAGCGTCGGGACAGGGACTAACTATGGCTACACCTTC. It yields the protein CSVGTGTNYGYTF. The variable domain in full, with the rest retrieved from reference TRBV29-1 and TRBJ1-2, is SAVISQKPSRDICQRGTSLTIQCQVDSQVTMMFWYRQQPGQSLTLIATANQGSEATYESGFVIDKFPISRPNLTFSTLTVSNMSPEDSSIYLCSVGTGTNYGYTFGSGTRLTVV.